The present T cell receptor (beta chain) was sequenced within a study of cytomegalovirus exposure and HLA in healthy donors. Notes on this clone: Its antigen is unidentified.

Study-level findings and limits: It is likely that the observed cluster of highly shared sequence variants was a sequencing artifact. 150 to 200 TCR beta chains were listed as cytomegalovirus-associated.

This CDR3 spans 14 amino acids. Germline lookup yields CDR1 ENHRY and CDR2 SYGVKD. Trimming pared 5 bases from V and 2 bases from J, leaving 12 bases between. A multiplex PCR was run with 60 Vbeta primers and 13 Jbeta primers. Sequenced by immunoSEQ multiplex PCR; TCRdb stores in-frame clones only, minus some. The sample holds 65,000 to 75,000 clones, approximately 67% seen once. The receptor was derived from a woman aged 25-40 years in good health and CMV-seronegative. The chain joins TRBV10-3 to TRBJ2-5; D possibly corresponds to TRBD2 (6 bases). The sample comprised PBMCs. The CDR3 DNA sequence: TGTGCCATCAGTCCAAACGGACTACAAGAGACCCAGTACTTC. Its translation is CAISPNGLQETQYF.